These 31 T cell receptor beta chains originate from one sample sequenced in a study of early T cells in non-severe SARS-CoV-2 infection. TCRdb recomputed calls from the 5' RACE reads with MiXCR, one row per CDR3 protein. The profile shows about 64,000 distinct CDR3 sequences, roughly a sixth of them singletons. The input for sequencing was whole blood, taken at baseline. These receptor sequences come from an adult who was a healthcare worker with PCR-confirmed SARS-CoV-2 infection or an uninfected control (not recorded which).

The sample holds a few counts of this clonotype. The chain has TRBV20-1 and TRBJ1-3, with D perhaps matching TRBD1 (6 bases). Trimming shortened V by 6 bases and J by 0 bases, and 18 bases separated the two germline ends. CDR1 DFQATT and CDR2 SNEGSKA come from the germline V gene (reference sequence). The CDR3 sequence is 16 residues long. CDR3 residues: CSAELQGVISGNTIYF. The CDR3 nucleotides are TGCAGTGCCGAATTACAGGGCGTTATCTCTGGAAACACCATATATTTT.

The V call is TRBV30, the J call TRBJ2-7, with D unresolved. The CDR3 runs 12 residues. V was clipped by 2 bases and J by 2 bases, with 7 bases between them. The germline CDR1 and CDR2 sequences are GTSNPN and SVGIG (reference sequence). In DNA, the CDR3 is TGTGCCTGGAGTTCAGCTACCTACGAGCAGTACTTC. Translation gives CAWSSATYEQYF.

This clonotype has only a few counts. The chain couples TRBV7-9 to TRBJ2-1; D might be TRBD1 or TRBD2, each matching 5 bases. Deletions cut 5 bases from V and 1 base from J, with 12 bases between. The CDR3 spans 15 residues. Germline CDR1 is SEHNR and CDR2 is FQNEAQ (reference sequence). The CDR3, as DNA: TGTGCCAGCAGCCTCCGGGACGGATCCTACAATGAGCAGTTCTTC. Protein sequence: CASSLRDGSYNEQFF. The full variable domain, with the rest looked up from reference TRBV7-9 and TRBJ2-1, is DTGVSQNPRHKITKRGQNVTFRCDPISEHNRLYWYRQTLGQGPEFLTYFQNEAQLEKSRLLSDRFSAERPKGSFSTLEIQRTEQGDSAMYLCASSLRDGSYNEQFFGPGTRLTVL.

J is TRBJ2-7 and V is TRBV20-1, with a tentative D call TRBD2 (6 bases). V was pared by 3 bases and J by 6 bases, with 15 bases between. The V gene's germline CDR1 is DFQATT and CDR2 SNEGSKA (reference sequence). This CDR3 region has 13 residues. The CDR3 DNA is TGCAGTGCTAGCCGGGGGAGGAGGGGCGAGCAGTACTTC. Its translation: CSASRGRRGEQYF.

The J gene is TRBJ2-7, the V gene TRBV7-2, with D tentatively TRBD2 (5 bases). From germline, CDR1 is SGHTA and CDR2 FQGNSA. V was trimmed by 1 base and J by 3 bases, leaving 10 bases between them. The length of the CDR3 is 14 residues. The CDR3 sequence: CASSLGPSRYEQYF. CDR3 in DNA: TGTGCCAGCAGCTTAGGCCCTAGCCGCTACGAGCAGTACTTC.

The CDR3 DNA follows: TGTGCCACCAGCAGAGAAAAAAGACAGGGTGGTAATGAAAAACTGTTTTTT. This sequence encodes CATSREKRQGGNEKLFF. The chain couples TRBV15 to TRBJ1-4; 7 bases line up with TRBD1. CDR1 LNHNV and CDR2 YYDKDF come from the germline V gene (reference sequence). The CDR3 runs to 17 residues. J was trimmed by 4 bases and V by 0 bases; bases with no gene match: 8.

The chain employs TRBV20-1 and TRBJ2-1, with 9 bases that match TRBD2. V lost 3 bases to trimming and J lost 0 bases; unmatched junction nucleotides: 3. The CDR3 spans 15 residues. Germline lookup yields CDR1 DFQATT and CDR2 SNEGSKA (reference sequence). The CDR3 loop reads CSASGSGSSYNEQFF. The DNA for the CDR3 is TGCAGTGCTAGTGGTAGCGGGAGCTCCTACAATGAGCAGTTCTTC.

This clonotype was detected only a few times. The CDR3 coding sequence is TGTGCCAGCAGCGGAGACAGTCATCGGACCCAGTACTTC. This gives the protein CASSGDSHRTQYF. The J gene is TRBJ2-5, the V gene TRBV7-8; a possible D gene is TRBD1 (5 bases). Trimming left V 5 bases short and J 7 bases short, with 14 bases between. The CDR3 is made up of 13 amino acids. Germline CDR1 SGHVS, CDR2 FQNEAQ.

This clonotype was recorded a few times. This chain uses TRBV6-5 with TRBJ2-3; 11 positions agree with TRBD1. Losses at the gene ends were 6 bases for V and 1 base for J; bases not matched to a gene: 6. CDR1 MNHEY and CDR2 SVGAGI come from the germline V gene. The CDR3 has 16 residues. The CDR3 loop reads CASSRTGGRGTDTQYF. The CDR3 region has the DNA TGTGCCAGCAGCCGGACAGGGGGCAGGGGCACAGATACGCAGTATTTT.

This clonotype was counted only a few times. This chain joins TRBV10-3 and TRBJ2-7; 9 bases are a match to TRBD1. The V gene's germline CDR1 is ENHRY and CDR2 SYGVKD. This CDR3 comprises 14 residues. V lost 2 bases, J lost 3 bases, and 2 bases stayed unmatched. CDR3: CAISEGTGIYEQYF. The CDR3 nucleotides are TGTGCCATCAGTGAGGGGACAGGGATCTACGAGCAGTACTTC.

This chain uses TRBV11-2 with TRBJ1-4, with 7 bases identical to TRBD1. Germline V gene lookup returns CDR1 SGHAT and CDR2 FQNNGV. The CDR3 totals 15 residues. The ends lost 5 bases at V and 7 bases at J; junction bases unmatched: 10. The CDR3: CASSKTGNVGEKLFF. The CDR3 region has the DNA TGTGCCAGCAGCAAGACAGGGAATGTTGGTGAAAAACTGTTTTTT.

The chain combines TRBV20-1 with TRBJ2-7; TRBD1 might be the D (6 bases). There are 15 residues in the CDR3. Trimming left V 5 bases short and J 1 base short, with 18 bases between. Per germline, CDR1 DFQATT and CDR2 SNEGSKA (reference sequence). CDR3 DNA sequence: TGCAGTGCTTCTACGGCAGGGGTGGTATCCTACGAGCAGTACTTC. Translated, it gives CSASTAGVVSYEQYF.

The chain has TRBV3-2 and TRBJ2-1. TRBV3-2 is given as a pseudogene. The CDR3 runs 16 residues. This CDR3 is CASSQDIPLRYNEQFF. The CDR3 bases are TGTGCCAGCAGCCAAGATATTCCACTCCGATACAATGAGCAGTTCTTC.

This sequence joins TRBV5-1 and TRBJ2-6; no definite D call. In germline, CDR1 is SGHRS, CDR2 YFSETQ. V was cut by 4 bases and J by 0 bases, with 5 bases left in between. This CDR3 has 14 residues. In nucleotides, the CDR3 is TGCGCCAGCAGCAGGGACTCTGGGGCCAACGTCCTGACTTTC. This sequence encodes CASSRDSGANVLTF.

The sample holds a few counts of this clonotype. The chain is built from TRBV5-1 and TRBJ2-7, with 9 bases fitting TRBD1. This CDR3 is built from 14 residues. V gave up 4 bases and J gave up 3 bases; unmatched junction bases: 5. Germline CDR1 is SGHRS and CDR2 is YFSETQ. CDR3 bases: TGCGCCAGCAGCGCATCGGGACAGGGCTACGAGCAGTACTTC. This sequence encodes CASSASGQGYEQYF.

This clonotype was recorded a few times. The rearrangement links TRBV28 to TRBJ2-5; 8 positions agree with TRBD2. J was trimmed by 5 bases and V by 8 bases; bases with no gene match: 4. The germline V gene encodes CDR1 MDHEN and CDR2 SYDVKM. CDR3 size: 12 residues. The CDR3 here is CASRGGLETQYF. The CDR3 DNA is TGTGCCAGCCGGGGGGGGCTTGAGACCCAGTACTTC.

V is TRBV5-6 and J is TRBJ1-6; tentatively, D is TRBD1 (5 bases). Germline values: CDR1 SGHDT, CDR2 YYEEEE. The CDR3 has 16 residues. The V and J ends lost 3 bases and 9 bases respectively, with 19 bases between them. CDR3 sequence reads: CASSYGRVARGSPLHF. The CDR3 coding sequence is TGTGCCAGCAGCTATGGGCGCGTCGCGAGGGGTTCACCCCTCCACTTT.

This chain uses TRBV11-2 with TRBJ2-5; possible D gene TRBD1, 5 bases. V lost 5 bases and J lost 1, with 14 bases in between. The germline V gene encodes CDR1 SGHAT and CDR2 FQNNGV. The CDR3 runs 15 residues. The CDR3 sequence: CASSPQGWGQETQYF. CDR3 DNA sequence: TGTGCCAGCAGCCCTCAGGGATGGGGCCAAGAGACCCAGTACTTC.

This chain links TRBV7-6 with TRBJ2-5, with unresolved D. V lost 5 bases, J lost 2 bases, and 9 bases lay in between. The CDR3 consists of 13 residues. Germline values: CDR1 SGHVS, CDR2 FNYEAQ. The CDR3 coding sequence is TGTGCCAGCAGCGAGGTCCGACAAGAGACCCAGTACTTC. Translation gives CASSEVRQETQYF.

This chain uses TRBV6-6 with TRBJ2-7; 11 bases align to TRBD1. With 2 bases clipped from V and 3 bases from J, the junction kept 6 bases outside the gene matches. The CDR3 length is 16 residues. Germline CDR1 and CDR2: MNHNY and SVGAGI (reference sequence). CDR3 nucleotides: TGTGCCAGCAGTTACCGGGACAGGGGGGGACTCTACGAGCAGTACTTC. Translating gives CASSYRDRGGLYEQYF.

The chain links TRBV27 to TRBJ1-1; D gene ambiguous. Trimming shortened V by 5 bases and J by 5 bases, and 9 bases separated the two germline ends. CDR3 length equals 12 residues. Looked up from germline, CDR1 is MNHEY and CDR2 is SMNVEV (reference sequence). The CDR3 bases are TGTGCCAGCAGTCCAGGCCGAACTGAAGCTTTCTTT. This gives the protein CASSPGRTEAFF.

This clonotype has just a few counts. This chain uses TRBV5-5 with TRBJ2-5; D unresolved. The V and J ends lost 4 bases and 5 bases respectively, with 18 bases between them. The CDR3 has 15 residues. Germline values: CDR1 SGHKS, CDR2 YYEKEE (reference sequence). This CDR3 reads CASSPTIPTRETQYF. CDR3 nucleotide sequence: TGTGCCAGCAGCCCGACCATCCCAACCCGGGAGACCCAGTACTTC.

This clonotype was observed at least ten times. The gene calls are TRBV11-2 and TRBJ2-7; perhaps TRBD1 as D (5 bases). Trimming removed 0 bases at V and 6 bases at J, with 21 bases between. CDR1 and CDR2 (germline): SGHAT, FQNNGV. The CDR3 covers 17 residues. This chain's CDR3 is CASSLDQPVISGIEQYF. The CDR3, as DNA: TGTGCCAGCAGCTTAGATCAGCCCGTCATCTCAGGGATCGAGCAGTACTTC.

The V call is TRBV5-4, the J call TRBJ2-3, with D possibly being TRBD2 (5 bases). CDR3 size: 15 residues. V lost 1 base to trimming and J lost 2 bases, with 11 bases between them. Germline V gives CDR1 SGHNT, CDR2 YYREEE (reference sequence). CDR3 loop: CASSLLSDPTDTQYF. The CDR3 coding sequence is TGTGCCAGCAGCTTGCTTAGCGATCCCACAGATACGCAGTATTTT.

This sequence joins TRBV5-1 and TRBJ2-5; the match to TRBD1 covers 8 bases. The V and J ends lost 7 bases and 3 bases, in that order; junction bases with no gene match: 14. Germline V gives CDR1 SGHRS, CDR2 YFSETQ. There are 16 residues in the CDR3. CDR3 DNA: TGCGCCAGCCGGATAAGCAAGGACAGGGTAGAAGAGACCCAGTACTTC. Its protein product is CASRISKDRVEETQYF.

This clonotype was counted only a few times. The J gene is TRBJ2-7, the V gene TRBV5-1; TRBD2 matches 7 bases. Unmatched junction bases numbered 10, after V lost 3 bases and J lost 7 bases. The length of the CDR3 is 14 residues. The germline V gene has CDR1 SGHRS and CDR2 YFSETQ. CDR3 protein: CASSSGTTPGEQYF. The CDR3 DNA reads TGCGCCAGCAGCTCCGGGACTACTCCCGGGGAGCAGTACTTC.

V and J are TRBV7-6 and TRBJ2-2, with D uncertain. V was pared by 3 bases and J by 5 bases, with 10 bases between. This CDR3 spans 14 amino acids. Germline CDR1 SGHVS, CDR2 FNYEAQ. CDR3 bases: TGTGCCAGCAGCTTGATAGATGGGACCGGGGAGCTGTTTTTT. This translates into CASSLIDGTGELFF.

The chain links TRBV20-1 to TRBJ2-2; D is perhaps TRBD2 (5 bases). Germline assignment: CDR1 DFQATT and CDR2 SNEGSKA (reference sequence). This CDR3 is 12 amino acids long. Between the trimmed V and J ends, which lost 6 bases and 2 bases, there was a span of 7 bases. CDR3 DNA: TGCAGTGCGGGAGAAAACACCGGGGAGCTGTTTTTT. This translates into CSAGENTGELFF.

This clonotype was counted only a few times. The chain has TRBV11-2 and TRBJ1-1, with 7 bases fitting TRBD1. J lost 3 bases, V lost 1 base, and 5 bases had no gene match. The CDR3 has 15 amino acids. Looked up from germline, CDR1 is SGHAT and CDR2 is FQNNGV. The CDR3 here is CASSLAKGQYTEAFF. The CDR3 bases are TGTGCCAGCAGCTTAGCTAAGGGACAGTACACTGAAGCTTTCTTT.

This clonotype was detected many times. This chain uses TRBV7-8 with TRBJ2-5; either TRBD1 or TRBD2 may supply D (6 bases each). With 5 bases removed from V and 6 bases from J, the gap between germline ends came to 19 bases. The CDR3 runs 15 residues. Germline V lookup: CDR1 SGHVS, CDR2 FQNEAQ. The CDR3 spells CASSLPTGTSQTQYF. The CDR3 nucleotides read TGTGCCAGCAGCCTCCCAACAGGGACTTCCCAGACCCAGTACTTC.

This clonotype was seen only a few times. V and J are TRBV6-2 or TRBV6-3 and TRBJ2-6; 7 positions match TRBD1. Germline V gene data show CDR1 as MNHEY and CDR2 as SVGEGT. V shed 5 bases and J 4 bases; nucleotides not matched to a gene: 5. This CDR3 spans 15 amino acids. CDR3 protein: CASSITGAGANVLTF. The CDR3 DNA reads TGTGCCAGCAGTATCACAGGGGCGGGGGCCAACGTCCTGACTTTC.